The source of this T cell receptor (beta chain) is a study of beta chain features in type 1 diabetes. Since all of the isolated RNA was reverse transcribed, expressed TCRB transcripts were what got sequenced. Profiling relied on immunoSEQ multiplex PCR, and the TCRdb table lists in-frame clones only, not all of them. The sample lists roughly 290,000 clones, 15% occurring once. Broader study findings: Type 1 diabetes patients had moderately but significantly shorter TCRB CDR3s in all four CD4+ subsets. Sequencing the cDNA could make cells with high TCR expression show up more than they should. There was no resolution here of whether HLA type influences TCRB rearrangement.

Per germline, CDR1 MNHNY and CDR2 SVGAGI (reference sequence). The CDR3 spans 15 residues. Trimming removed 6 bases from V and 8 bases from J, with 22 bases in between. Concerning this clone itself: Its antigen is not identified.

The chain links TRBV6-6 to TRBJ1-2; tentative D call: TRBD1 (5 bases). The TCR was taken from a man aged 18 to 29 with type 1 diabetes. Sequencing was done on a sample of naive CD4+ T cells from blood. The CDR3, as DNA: TGTGCCAGCAGCCCGGTGACAGCACCGACGGAGGGCTACACCTTC. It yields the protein CASSPVTAPTEGYTF.